This TCR beta chain originates from a study of shared clonotypes between healthy human individuals. Study-wide context: The donors, a couple of women and a few men, were aged 18 to 49.

The CDR3 length is 15 residues. V was clipped by 5 bases and J by 3 bases, with 14 bases between them. The germline V gene has CDR1 SEHNR and CDR2 FQNEAQ (reference sequence). This clone was counted once. Generated by immunoSEQ multiplex PCR, the TCRdb table keeps only in-frame clones and is missing some. The sample records roughly 2,000,000 clones, over 85% being singletons. Naive CD8 cells were CD45RO-negative, positively selected for CCR7, excluding terminally differentiated effector memory CD45RA+ cells. This receptor was identified in a man aged 18 to 30 in good health. V and J are TRBV7-9 and TRBJ2-1; TRBD1 is a possible D gene (6 bases). The sample consisted of naive CD8+ T cells sorted from blood. The CDR3 is CASSPAGVGYNEQFF. CDR3 DNA sequence: TGTGCCAGCAGCCCAGCAGGGGTGGGCTACAATGAGCAGTTCTTC.